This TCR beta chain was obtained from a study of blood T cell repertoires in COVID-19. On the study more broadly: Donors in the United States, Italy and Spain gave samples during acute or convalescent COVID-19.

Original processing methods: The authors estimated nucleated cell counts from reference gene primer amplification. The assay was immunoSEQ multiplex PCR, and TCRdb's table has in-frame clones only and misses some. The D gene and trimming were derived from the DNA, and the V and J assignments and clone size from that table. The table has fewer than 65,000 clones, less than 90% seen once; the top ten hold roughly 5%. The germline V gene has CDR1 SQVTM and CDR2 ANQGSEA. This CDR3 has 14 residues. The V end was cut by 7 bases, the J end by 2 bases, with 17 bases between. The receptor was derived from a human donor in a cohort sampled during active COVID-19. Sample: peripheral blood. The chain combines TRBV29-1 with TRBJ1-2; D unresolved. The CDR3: CSASEGGRNYGYTF. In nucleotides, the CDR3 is TGCAGCGCCTCTGAGGGTGGCAGGAACTATGGCTACACCTTC.